This record concerns one TCR beta chain sequence. This specimen belongs to a study of blood T cell repertoires in COVID-19. As for the study in general: Acute-phase and convalescent COVID-19 samples originated in the United States, Italy and Spain.

Methods used by the authors: Estimates of nucleated cell counts were drawn from the amplification of reference gene primers. Sequencing used immunoSEQ multiplex PCR; TCRdb keeps in-frame clones, though not all of them. D and trimming were read from the DNA, whereas the V and J calls and clone size are those reported in that table. The sample lists tens of thousands of clones, roughly 86% occurring once. V was clipped by 0 bases and J by 0 bases, with 8 bases between them. This CDR3 region has 15 residues. The germline gives CDR1 SQVTM, CDR2 ANQGSEA. The chain uses TRBV29-1 and TRBJ2-2; D remains ambiguous. Sequenced sample: peripheral blood. The TCR sequence derives from an older man with acute or convalescent COVID-19. The CDR3 region is CSVEEEHSNTGELFF. The CDR3 DNA reads as TGCAGCGTTGAAGAGGAGCATTCGAACACCGGGGAGCTGTTTTTT.